The 11 T cell receptor beta chains in this list originate from one sample, sequenced in a study of CD8+CD57+ T cells in acquired aplastic anemia. For CDR3 and TCR beta VDJ profiling, genomic DNA was the template used. TCRdb re-called the reads with MiXCR, one entry per CDR3 protein. The table lists tens of thousands of distinct CDR3 sequences, about half of them singletons. The material sequenced was sorted CD4+, CD8+, or CD8+CD57+ T cells (not recorded which) from PBMCs. The receptors were sampled from a human donor in good health, serving as a control.

The chain employs TRBV7-8 and TRBJ2-1; unclear D gene. Deletions cut 5 bases from V and 7 bases from J, with 6 bases between. The CDR3 consists of 11 residues. CDR1 SGHVS and CDR2 FQNEAQ come from the germline V gene. DNA of the CDR3: TGTGCCAGCAGCGATAGGAATGAGCAGTTCTTC. Protein: CASSDRNEQFF.

This clonotype was seen repeatedly, ten times or more. The gene calls are TRBV2 and TRBJ1-1, with 7 bases fitting TRBD1. CDR3 length: 17 residues. V lost 4 bases, J lost 0 bases, and 11 bases stayed unmatched. CDR1 and CDR2 (germline): SNHLY, FYNNEI. CDR3 DNA sequence: TGTGCCAGCAGTGGAGAACAGGGGACTTCAATGAACACTGAAGCTTTCTTT. Its translation is CASSGEQGTSMNTEAFF.

The rearrangement uses TRBV25-1 and TRBJ1-1; D gene unclear. V lost 3 bases, J lost 4 bases, and 6 bases lay in between. The CDR3 is made up of 12 amino acids. Germline-derived CDR1 and CDR2 are MGHDK and SYGVNS. The CDR3 coding sequence is TGTGCCAGCAGTGACAGCTTCACTGAAGCTTTCTTT. Residues: CASSDSFTEAFF.

This clonotype was seen more than once but under ten times. The chain couples TRBV20-1 to TRBJ2-1; the match to TRBD2 covers 8 bases. The ends lost 4 bases at V and 6 bases at J; junction bases unmatched: 14. The germline gives CDR1 DFQATT, CDR2 SNEGSKA (reference sequence). The CDR3 covers 16 residues. CDR3 DNA sequence: TGCAGTGCTATCCATGGCGGGAGGCGGGAATTCAATGAGCAGTTCTTC. It encodes CSAIHGGRREFNEQFF.

This clonotype was found many times. J is TRBJ2-5 and V is TRBV11-3; TRBD1 matches at 8 bases. V lost 4 bases, J lost 4 bases, and 2 bases stayed unmatched. CDR1 and CDR2 from the germline V gene are SGHNT and YENEEA. The CDR3 has 13 amino acids. In nucleotides, the CDR3 is TGTGCCAGCAGCTCAGGACAGGGAGAGACCCAGTACTTC. As protein: CASSSGQGETQYF.

The chain carries TRBV2 and TRBJ1-1; no clear D. The V end lost 8 bases, the J end lost 0 bases, and 7 bases lay between the germline ends. Germline V gene data show CDR1 as SNHLY and CDR2 as FYNNEI. The CDR3 contains 12 residues. The CDR3: CASGSMNTEAFF. In DNA form, the CDR3 reads TGTGCCAGCGGCAGCATGAACACTGAAGCTTTCTTT.

The chain recombines TRBV2 with TRBJ2-4; 13 bases fit TRBD2. The CDR3 has 14 amino acids. The V segment lost 6 bases and the J segment 11 bases; nucleotides outside the gene matches: 7. Germline V gene sequence: CDR1 SNHLY, CDR2 FYNNEI. As DNA, the CDR3 is TGTGCCAGCAGGGGACTAGCGGGGAAAAGCGTTCAGTACTTC. It codes for CASRGLAGKSVQYF.

V and J are TRBV15 and TRBJ2-5, with 12 bases fitting TRBD2. V trimming: 0 bases; J trimming: 6 bases; junction bases outside the gene matches: 5. This CDR3 is 16 amino acids long. The V gene's germline CDR1 is LNHNV and CDR2 YYDKDF (reference sequence). The CDR3 region is CATSRDPWTSGKTQYF. The CDR3, as DNA: TGTGCCACCAGCAGAGACCCCTGGACTAGCGGGAAGACCCAGTACTTC.

This clonotype was picked up many times. The chain couples TRBV10-3 to TRBJ2-1, with 14 bases lining up with TRBD2. CDR1 and CDR2 from the germline V gene are ENHRY and SYGVKD. V gave up 2 bases and J gave up 9 bases; unmatched junction bases: 0. CDR3 length: 14 residues. CDR3 in amino acids: CAISEGLAGGEQFF. In nucleotides, the CDR3 is TGTGCCATCAGTGAGGGACTAGCGGGGGGTGAGCAGTTCTTC.

This clonotype was seen many times. V gene TRBV6-1 combines with J gene TRBJ2-7, with 8 positions matching TRBD1. The CDR3 is 14 amino acids. V lost 6 bases and J lost 4; bases outside the gene matches: 8. Per the germline V gene, CDR1 is MNHNS and CDR2 is SASEGT. CDR3 nucleotide sequence: TGTGCCAGCAGCCGTGGACAGGGTGGATACGAGCAGTACTTC. Its protein is CASSRGQGGYEQYF.

By sample share, this clonotype is large. The chain carries TRBV4-1 and TRBJ2-7, with 9 bases matching TRBD1. This CDR3 is built from 15 residues. V lost 3 bases to trimming and J lost 6 bases; unmatched junction nucleotides: 9. Germline-derived CDR1 and CDR2 are MGHRA and YSYEKL. CDR3 nucleotides: TGCGCCAGCAGCCAGGGCGGGACAGGGCTGTTCGAGCAGTACTTC. It codes for CASSQGGTGLFEQYF.